These 29 T cell receptor beta chains were sequenced from one sample in a study of cytomegalovirus exposure and HLA in healthy donors (dated by TCRdb to 2016 to 2017). Libraries were built with the immunoSEQ multiplex PCR assay. A mixture of 60 forward primers for TCR Vbeta segments and 13 reverse primers for TCR Jbeta segments was used in the multiplex PCR. This is the immuneACCESS table as TCRdb keeps it, with only in-frame sequences that have V and J called. A part of the clones is gone; compared with another copy, unresolved V genes explain less than half, and the rest is unexplained. The sample has roughly 92,000 clones on record, roughly 80% of them singletons. The ten largest clones add up to approximately 31% of the sample. Sequenced material: PBMCs. These receptors were collected from a man aged 45-60 years in good health and CMV-seropositive.

In this sample, this clone turned up once. The chain couples TRBV19 to TRBJ2-3; TRBD1 matches at 12 bases. J lost 3 bases, V lost 4 bases, and 2 bases had no gene match. This CDR3 has 15 amino acids. Germline V gives CDR1 LNHDA, CDR2 SQIVND (reference sequence). CDR3 sequence (DNA): TGTGCCAGTAGTAAGGGACAGGGGGCGACAGATACGCAGTATTTT. This sequence encodes CASSKGQGATDTQYF.

The CDR3 here is CASSDRASLTYEQYF. The CDR3 DNA sequence: TGTGCCAGCAGTGACAGGGCATCACTTACCTACGAGCAGTACTTC. The chain carries TRBV2 and TRBJ2-7, with D possibly matching TRBD1 (5 bases). This CDR3 region has 15 residues. Per the germline V gene, CDR1 is SNHLY and CDR2 is FYNNEI. V dropped 3 bases and J dropped 2 bases, with 14 bases sitting between them.

The V call is TRBV2, the J call TRBJ2-3; maybe TRBD2 (5 bases). The V and J ends lost 8 bases and 5 bases respectively, with 8 bases between them. Germline assignment: CDR1 SNHLY and CDR2 FYNNEI. This CDR3 has 11 residues. The CDR3 region has the DNA TGTGCCAGCGAGAGGGTAGATACGCAGTATTTT. It encodes CASERVDTQYF. The complete variable domain, with remaining parts taken from reference TRBV2 and TRBJ2-3, reads EPEVTQTPSHQVTQMGQEVILRCVPISNHLYFYWYRQILGQKVEFLVSFYNNEISEKSEIFDDQFSVERPDGSNFTLKIRSTKLEDSAMYFCASERVDTQYFGPGTRLTVL.

The V gene is TRBV7-8, the J gene TRBJ1-1, with D uncertain. Germline V gene lookup returns CDR1 SGHVS and CDR2 FQNEAQ. The length of the CDR3 is 13 residues. The ends were cut back, 1 base at V and 4 bases at J, with 7 bases in the middle. The CDR3 DNA reads TGTGCCAGCAGCTTAGGATTGGCCACTGAAGCTTTCTTT. Protein sequence: CASSLGLATEAFF.

This clone was detected only once. The chain is built from TRBV5-5 and TRBJ1-4; D is undetermined. Deletions cut 2 bases from V and 0 bases from J, with 8 bases between. The germline gives CDR1 SGHKS, CDR2 YYEKEE (reference sequence). This CDR3 contains 15 residues. DNA of the CDR3: TGTGCCAGCAGCTTTATGGGAGCAACTAATGAAAAACTGTTTTTT. It translates to CASSFMGATNEKLFF.

The chain employs TRBV6-6 and TRBJ2-7; perhaps TRBD1 as D (5 bases). Per germline, CDR1 MNHNY and CDR2 SVGAGI (reference sequence). CDR3 size: 15 residues. The V end was cut by 2 bases, the J end by 2 bases, with 13 bases between. The CDR3 loop reads CASSYAARVAYEQYF. DNA of the CDR3: TGTGCCAGCAGTTACGCCGCCAGGGTGGCCTACGAGCAGTACTTC.

With respect to this clone: A junction end diverges from the germline sequence, so it may reflect a read error. The chain has TRBV27 and TRBJ2-6; 7 positions agree with TRBD1. The CDR3 sequence is 15 residues long. Germline V CDR1 and CDR2: MNHEY, SMNVEV (reference sequence). In nucleotides, the CDR3 is TGTGCCAGCAGTTCACAGGGGATTGGGGCCAACGGCCTGACTTTC. Its translation is CASSSQGIGANGLTF. The variable domain in full, with the rest retrieved from reference TRBV27 and TRBJ2-6, is EAQVTQNPRYLITVTGKKLTVTCSQNMNHEYMSWYRQDPGLGLRQIYYSMNVEVTDKGDVPEGYKVSRKEKRNFPLILESPSPNQTSLYFCASSSQGIGANGLTFGAGSRLTVL.

Only a few counts were recorded for this clone. The chain's CDR3 is CASSRRQNYGYTF. The DNA for the CDR3 is TGTGCCAGCAGCCGACGACAGAACTATGGCTACACCTTC. The chain employs TRBV6-5 and TRBJ1-2; D is possibly TRBD1 (5 bases). In germline, CDR1 is MNHEY, CDR2 SVGAGI. The CDR3 has 13 residues. V shed 6 bases and J shed 2 bases, with 10 bases lying between them.

This rearrangement joins TRBV7-9 to TRBJ2-5, with a possible D match to TRBD1 (5 bases). In germline, CDR1 is SEHNR, CDR2 FQNEAQ (reference sequence). Trimming cost V 5 bases and J 4 bases, with 14 bases left between them. CDR3 length: 14 amino acids. CDR3 sequence (DNA): TGTGCCAGCAGCCCCCGACAGACCCCAGAGACCCAGTACTTC. As protein: CASSPRQTPETQYF.

This clone showed up just a few times. V usage is TRBV5-4 and J usage is TRBJ2-2; TRBD1 is a possible D gene (5 bases). This CDR3 is 17 amino acids long. Deletions cut 3 bases from V and 3 bases from J, with 18 bases between. Germline loops: CDR1 SGHNT, CDR2 YYREEE (reference sequence). CDR3 bases: TGTGCCAGCAGCTCGGACCTCAGGGCTGCTTACACCGGGGAGCTGTTTTTT. Protein: CASSSDLRAAYTGELFF. The entire variable domain, with the rest obtained from reference TRBV5-4 and TRBJ2-2, is as follows: ETGVTQSPTHLIKTRGQQVTLRCSSQSGHNTVSWYQQALGQGPQFIFQYYREEENGRGNFPPRFSGLQFPNYSSELNVNALELDDSALYLCASSSDLRAAYTGELFFGEGSRLTVL.

The chain links TRBV18 to TRBJ1-5; 7 bases are shared with TRBD1. After removal of 1 base from V and 2 bases from J, the junction contained 5 bases not matched to a gene. Germline CDR1 is KGHSH and CDR2 is LQKENI. The CDR3 runs 16 residues. CDR3 protein: CASSPQGAVGNQPQHF. In nucleotides, the CDR3 is TGTGCCAGCTCACCACAGGGGGCTGTTGGCAATCAGCCCCAGCATTTT.

The chain has TRBV7-2 and TRBJ2-7; a possible D gene is TRBD2 (5 bases). The CDR3 runs to 15 residues. The ends were cut back, 5 bases at V and 0 bases at J, with 14 bases in the middle. Germline loops: CDR1 SGHTA, CDR2 FQGNSA. The CDR3 DNA follows: TGTGCCAGCAGCCCAGCCCGGAGGAGCTCCTACGAGCAGTACTTC. The encoded protein is CASSPARRSSYEQYF.

V usage is TRBV18 and J usage is TRBJ2-7, with D tentatively TRBD2 (7 bases). CDR1 and CDR2 (germline): KGHSH, LQKENI. This CDR3 region has 15 residues. With 3 bases removed from V and 2 bases from J, the gap between germline ends came to 14 bases. DNA of the CDR3: TGTGCCAGCTCACCCTCGGGGGGCGGGGCCTACGAGCAGTACTTC. Translating it yields CASSPSGGGAYEQYF.

Regarding this clone: The junction differs from germline at one of its ends, possibly a read error. This sequence joins TRBV4-1 and TRBJ2-6; the match to TRBD2 covers 9 bases. Germline values: CDR1 MGHRA, CDR2 YSYEKL. This CDR3 contains 18 residues. Here the CDR3 DNA reads TGCGCCAGCAGCCGAGGAGCGGGAGGTGCTGCTGGGGCCAACGGCCTGACTTTC. Encoded protein: CASSRGAGGAAGANGLTF.

The chain uses TRBV6-6 and TRBJ1-4; TRBD1 matches at 7 bases. Germline assignment: CDR1 MNHNY and CDR2 SVGAGI (reference sequence). This CDR3 has 14 residues. J lost 3 bases, V lost 5 bases, and 3 bases had no gene match. The CDR3, as DNA: TGTGCCAGCAGTGGGACAGTTCCTAATGAAAAACTGTTTTTT. It yields the protein CASSGTVPNEKLFF.

To note about this clone: Other DNA sequences in the same sample also yield this CDR3. The chain combines TRBV7-2 with TRBJ1-1, with D uncertain. This CDR3 contains 14 residues. The V end was cut by 1 base, the J end by 1 base, with 7 bases between. Germline loops: CDR1 SGHTA, CDR2 FQGNSA. This CDR3 is CASSLVARNTEAFF. The CDR3 DNA reads as TGTGCCAGCAGCTTAGTTGCCAGGAACACTGAAGCTTTCTTT.

The chain recombines TRBV9 with TRBJ2-7; D remains unclear. CDR1 is SGDLS and CDR2 is YYNGEE in the germline V gene. V lost 0 bases to trimming and J lost 3 bases, with 10 bases between them. The CDR3 is 14 amino acids. In DNA, the CDR3 is TGTGCCAGCAGCGTAGACCCGACGGGCTACGAGCAGTACTTC. It specifies CASSVDPTGYEQYF.

V usage is TRBV27 and J usage is TRBJ2-3; D might be TRBD2 (5 bases). V was cut by 2 bases and J by 2 bases, with 11 bases left in between. CDR3 length equals 15 residues. Germline CDR1 MNHEY, CDR2 SMNVEV (reference sequence). For the CDR3, the DNA is TGTGCCAGCAGTTTAGTCGACGGGAACACAGATACGCAGTATTTT. Its translation: CASSLVDGNTDTQYF.

Written as DNA, the CDR3 is TGTGCCTGGAGTTCGTTCCTCGTGTGGGGGGACAGGGTCAATGAGCAGTTCTTC. Translating gives CAWSSFLVWGDRVNEQFF. The chain links TRBV30 to TRBJ2-1, with TRBD1 matching over 9 bases. This CDR3 is 18 amino acids long. After removal of 2 bases from V and 6 bases from J, the junction contained 17 bases not matched to a gene. The germline gives CDR1 GTSNPN, CDR2 SVGIG (reference sequence).

The chain is built from TRBV29-1 and TRBJ2-7; D might be TRBD1 (7 bases). Trimming removed 5 bases from V and 2 bases from J, with 34 bases in between. The V gene's germline CDR1 is SQVTM and CDR2 ANQGSEA. CDR3 length: 20 amino acids. CDR3 residues: CSVLGRRGTVPGQPTYEQYF. For the CDR3, the DNA is TGCAGCGTTTTAGGGCGAAGGGGGACTGTTCCGGGACAGCCAACCTACGAGCAGTACTTC.

This rearrangement joins TRBV19 to TRBJ2-5; 15 bases fit TRBD2. Per germline, CDR1 LNHDA and CDR2 SQIVND (reference sequence). The CDR3 spans 17 residues. V dropped 5 bases and J dropped 5; count of bases not matched to a gene: 9. The CDR3 loop reads CASSFGLAGGLGETQYF. DNA for the CDR3: TGTGCCAGTAGTTTCGGACTAGCGGGAGGGCTCGGGGAGACCCAGTACTTC.

This chain joins TRBV19 and TRBJ2-3, with D perhaps matching TRBD2 (5 bases). The CDR3 sequence is 14 residues long. V gave up 5 bases and J gave up 4 bases, with 13 bases separating them. The V gene's germline CDR1 is LNHDA and CDR2 SQIVND (reference sequence). The CDR3 DNA sequence: TGTGCCAGTAGTTCCCGCCAGGAGGCAGATACGCAGTATTTT. This gives the protein CASSSRQEADTQYF.

V is TRBV18 and J is TRBJ1-3; 8 positions agree with TRBD1. This CDR3 region has 17 residues. V lost 3 bases to trimming and J lost 1 base; unmatched junction nucleotides: 8. Per germline, CDR1 KGHSH and CDR2 LQKENI. The CDR3 loop is CASSPIGTGRSGNTIYF. CDR3 nucleotides: TGTGCCAGCTCACCCATCGGGACAGGAAGATCTGGAAACACCATATATTTT. The full variable domain, in which reference TRBV18 and TRBJ1-3 provide the parts outside the CDR3, is NAGVMQNPRHLVRRRGQEARLRCSPMKGHSHVYWYRQLPEEGLKFMVYLQKENIIDESGMPKERFSAEFPKEGPSILRIQQVVRGDSAAYFCASSPIGTGRSGNTIYFGEGSWLTVV.

This sequence joins TRBV6-6 and TRBJ2-1; tentative D call: TRBD2 (5 bases). CDR1 and CDR2 (germline): MNHNY, SVGAGI (reference sequence). CDR3 length: 14 amino acids. The V gene lost 7 bases and the J gene lost 9 bases, with 19 bases spanning the gap. The chain's CDR3 is CASTDLPTSVEQFF. For the CDR3, the DNA is TGTGCCAGCACCGACCTCCCTACTAGTGTTGAGCAGTTCTTC.

V usage is TRBV13 and J usage is TRBJ1-2; D remains unclear. The length of the CDR3 is 14 residues. The V and J ends lost 0 bases and 4 bases respectively, with 9 bases between them. Germline-derived CDR1 and CDR2 are PRHDT and FYEKMQ (reference sequence). The CDR3: CASSLGIELYGYTF. The CDR3 nucleotides are TGTGCCAGCAGCTTAGGGATCGAGCTCTATGGCTACACCTTC.

This clone was observed a single time. The gene calls are TRBV6-5 and TRBJ2-7, with 7 bases matching TRBD2. The CDR3 has 15 amino acids. V shed 6 bases, J shed 2 bases, and the junction held 10 bases outside the gene matches. CDR1 is MNHEY, CDR2 SVGAGI, per germline. The CDR3 loop is CASRTSTLNPYEQYF. For the CDR3, the DNA is TGTGCCAGCAGGACTAGCACATTAAATCCCTACGAGCAGTACTTC.

The rearrangement links TRBV19 to TRBJ1-1; TRBD1 matches 9 bases. In germline, CDR1 is LNHDA, CDR2 SQIVND (reference sequence). This CDR3 is built from 13 residues. V shed 8 bases and J 1 base; nucleotides not matched to a gene: 2. In DNA form, the CDR3 reads TGTGCCAGTTCGGGACAGGGGAACACTGAAGCTTTCTTT. Its translation: CASSGQGNTEAFF.

This clone was counted between two and nine times. The chain uses TRBV9 and TRBJ2-3; 15 bases match TRBD2. This CDR3 is built from 17 residues. CDR1 is SGDLS, CDR2 YYNGEE, per germline. Trimming at V came to 3 bases and at J to 6 bases, leaving 8 bases not matched to a gene. CDR3 residues: CASSGGGLAGGADTQYF. The CDR3 DNA sequence: TGTGCCAGCAGCGGGGGGGGACTAGCGGGAGGAGCTGATACGCAGTATTTT.

The rearrangement joins TRBV7-2 to TRBJ1-1, with 10 nucleotides matching TRBD1. J gave up 1 base and V 3 bases, and 14 bases lay outside the gene matches. The CDR3 extends over 19 amino acids. The V gene's germline CDR1 is SGHTA and CDR2 FQGNSA. The DNA for the CDR3 is TGTGCCAGCAGCTTTCGCAAGTTTGGGACAGGGGTCGGGAACACTGAAGCTTTCTTT. Residues: CASSFRKFGTGVGNTEAFF.